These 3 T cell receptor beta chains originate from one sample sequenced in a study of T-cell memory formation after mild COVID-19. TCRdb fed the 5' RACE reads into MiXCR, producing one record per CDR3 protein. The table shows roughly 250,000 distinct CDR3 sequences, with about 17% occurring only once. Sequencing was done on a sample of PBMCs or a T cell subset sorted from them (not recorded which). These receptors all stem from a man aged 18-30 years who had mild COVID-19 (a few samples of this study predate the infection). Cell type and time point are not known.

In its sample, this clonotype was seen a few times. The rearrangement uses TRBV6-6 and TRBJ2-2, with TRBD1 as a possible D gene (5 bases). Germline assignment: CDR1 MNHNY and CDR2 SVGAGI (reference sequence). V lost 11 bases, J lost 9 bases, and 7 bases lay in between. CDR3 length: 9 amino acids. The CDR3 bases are TGTGCCGCAGGGCGGGAGCTGTTTTTT. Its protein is CAAGRELFF.

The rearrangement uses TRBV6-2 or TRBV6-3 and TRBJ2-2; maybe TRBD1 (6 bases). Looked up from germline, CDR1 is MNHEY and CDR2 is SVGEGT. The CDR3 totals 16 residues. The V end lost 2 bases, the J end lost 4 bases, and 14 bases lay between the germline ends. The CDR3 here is CASSYKGGSGTGELFF. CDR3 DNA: TGTGCCAGCAGTTACAAAGGGGGTTCTGGCACCGGGGAGCTGTTTTTT.

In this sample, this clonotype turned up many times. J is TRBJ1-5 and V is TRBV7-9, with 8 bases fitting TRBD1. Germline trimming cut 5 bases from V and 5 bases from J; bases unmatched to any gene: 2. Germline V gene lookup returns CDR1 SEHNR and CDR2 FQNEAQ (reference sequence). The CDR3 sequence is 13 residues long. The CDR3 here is CASSTQGDQPQHF. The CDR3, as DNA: TGTGCCAGCAGCACACAGGGGGATCAGCCCCAGCATTTT.